The 7 T cell receptor beta chains reported below all come from one sample, sequenced in a study of shared clonotypes between healthy human individuals. TCRdb's copy holds only in-frame clones and misses some; the assay was immunoSEQ multiplex PCR. The data hold over a million clones, with roughly 96% observed a single time. Sequenced input: naive CD4+ T cells sorted from blood. Sample subset: CD45RA+ positively selected. The receptors derive from a man aged 25 to 45 in good health.

The chain has TRBV7-9 and TRBJ2-1, with a tentative D call TRBD2 (7 bases). Trimming took 5 bases from V and 5 from J, leaving 25 bases between them. Germline V lookup: CDR1 SEHNR, CDR2 FQNEAQ (reference sequence). This CDR3 has 18 amino acids. CDR3 bases: TGTGCCAGCAGCAGATTAGGGGGGGGCACAGGGCAAAACAATGAGCAGTTCTTC. Encoded protein: CASSRLGGGTGQNNEQFF.

In the case of this clone: In the same sample, other DNA sequences code for this CDR3. J is TRBJ2-3 and V is TRBV10-3; 10 bases fit TRBD2. There are 16 residues in the CDR3. V trimming: 0 bases; J trimming: 3 bases; junction bases outside the gene matches: 3. Germline V gene sequence: CDR1 ENHRY, CDR2 SYGVKD. CDR3 DNA sequence: TGTGCCATCAGTGAGTCGGCTAGCGGGAGAACAGATACGCAGTATTTT. Translation: CAISESASGRTDTQYF.

The chain employs TRBV5-4 and TRBJ2-5, with D maybe TRBD1 (6 bases). Germline lookup yields CDR1 SGHNT and CDR2 YYREEE (reference sequence). The CDR3 totals 15 residues. Between the trimmed V and J ends, which lost 7 bases and 5 bases, there was a span of 21 bases. In nucleotides, the CDR3 is TGTGCCAGCTCTCAGGTTCCAGGGGCAGGGGAGACCCAGTACTTC. Translated, it gives CASSQVPGAGETQYF.

The chain is built from TRBV7-9 and TRBJ2-3; 7 nucleotides match TRBD2. The germline V gene has CDR1 SEHNR and CDR2 FQNEAQ (reference sequence). CDR3 length equals 15 residues. V gave up 3 bases and J gave up 5 bases; unmatched junction bases: 8. The CDR3 DNA follows: TGTGCCAGCAGCTTGTCCGCGGGAGCCAGAGATACGCAGTATTTT. Encoded protein: CASSLSAGARDTQYF.

This chain joins TRBV9 and TRBJ1-1; 8 nucleotides match TRBD1. The CDR3 loop spans 14 amino acids. CDR1 and CDR2 (germline): SGDLS, YYNGEE. V lost 3 bases, J lost 3 bases, and 4 bases stayed unmatched. CDR3 sequence reads: CASSDTGGYTEAFF. CDR3 coding DNA: TGTGCCAGCAGCGATACAGGGGGATACACTGAAGCTTTCTTT.

Concerning this clone: The same CDR3 also results from other DNA sequences found in this sample. This chain connects TRBV19 to TRBJ2-1; D perhaps matches TRBD2 (5 bases). The CDR3 loop spans 16 amino acids. V lost 2 bases and J lost 0, with 11 bases in between. Per the germline V gene, CDR1 is LNHDA and CDR2 is SQIVND (reference sequence). CDR3 sequence reads: CASSIPLGSSYNEQFF. CDR3 in DNA: TGTGCCAGTAGTATACCTCTTGGGAGCTCCTACAATGAGCAGTTCTTC.

The chain links TRBV9 to TRBJ2-6, with TRBD2 matching over 14 bases. Germline V gene lookup returns CDR1 SGDLS and CDR2 YYNGEE. The ends lost 3 bases at V and 0 bases at J; junction bases unmatched: 5. This CDR3 is built from 19 residues. The CDR3 nucleotides are TGTGCCAGCAGCGCGGGACTAGCGGGAGTTGGCTCTGGGGCCAACGTCCTGACTTTC. Amino acid sequence: CASSAGLAGVGSGANVLTF.